These 17 T cell receptor beta chains came from one sample sequenced in a study of blood T cell repertoires in COVID-19. Sequencing used immunoSEQ multiplex PCR; TCRdb keeps in-frame clones, though not all of them. The data show about 230,000 clones, around 83% seen once. Sequenced input: peripheral blood. The receptors stem from a man aged 40-49 years who had recovered from COVID-19.

The V gene is TRBV7-9, the J gene TRBJ2-3; perhaps TRBD2 as D (5 bases). Germline assignment: CDR1 SEHNR and CDR2 FQNEAQ (reference sequence). V shed 8 bases and J shed 3 bases, with 12 bases lying between them. The CDR3 is 13 amino acids. The CDR3 here is CASGSYLTDTQYF. In DNA form, the CDR3 reads TGTGCCAGCGGGAGTTATCTGACAGATACGCAGTATTTT.

This clone is a singleton in its sample. The CDR3 protein is CASSLTGLDTEAFF. The CDR3 coding sequence is TGTGCCAGCAGCTTAACAGGGCTTGACACTGAAGCTTTCTTT. The J gene is TRBJ1-1, the V gene TRBV7-2; D perhaps matches TRBD1 (6 bases). This CDR3 comprises 14 residues. In germline, CDR1 is SGHTA, CDR2 FQGNSA. V dropped 2 bases and J dropped 3 bases, with 10 bases sitting between them.

V usage is TRBV19 and J usage is TRBJ1-4, with 7 bases aligning to TRBD1. Germline V gene data show CDR1 as LNHDA and CDR2 as SQIVND (reference sequence). Trimming cost V 4 bases and J 7 bases; bases outside gene matches: 6. The CDR3 totals 14 residues. CDR3 coding DNA: TGTGCCAGTAGTAAGGGGGCGCCTGGTGAAAAACTGTTTTTT. Translated, it gives CASSKGAPGEKLFF.

This chain links TRBV9 with TRBJ2-1; D possibly corresponds to TRBD1 (6 bases). V shed 1 base and J shed 0 bases, with 8 bases lying between them. The germline V gene has CDR1 SGDLS and CDR2 YYNGEE. The CDR3 runs 15 residues. CDR3 in amino acids: CASSVMDSSYNEQFF. The CDR3 region has the DNA TGTGCCAGCAGCGTAATGGACAGCTCCTACAATGAGCAGTTCTTC. The full variable domain, completed using reference TRBV9 and TRBJ2-1, is DSGVTQTPKHLITATGQRVTLRCSPRSGDLSVYWYQQSLDQGLQFLIQYYNGEERAKGNILERFSAQQFPDLHSELNLSSLELGDSALYFCASSVMDSSYNEQFFGPGTRLTVL.

CDR3 sequence: CAWSVQGGNYGYTF. CDR3 DNA: TGTGCCTGGAGTGTACAGGGGGGGAACTATGGCTACACCTTC. The J gene is TRBJ1-2, the V gene TRBV30; 8 positions match TRBD1. Germline trimming cut 0 bases from V and 2 bases from J; bases unmatched to any gene: 2. In germline, CDR1 is GTSNPN, CDR2 SVGIG (reference sequence). The length of the CDR3 is 14 residues.

The chain uses TRBV7-2 and TRBJ2-3, with TRBD2 matching 13 bases. V was pared by 4 bases and J by 5 bases, with 6 bases of the junction left unmatched. This CDR3 has 16 amino acids. Germline-derived CDR1 and CDR2 are SGHTA and FQGNSA. The CDR3 DNA reads as TGTGCCAGCAGCTCCGGACTAGCGGGAGTTATAGATACGCAGTATTTT. Translating it yields CASSSGLAGVIDTQYF.

Regarding this clone: Possible read error: a much larger clone is one base away. This same CDR3 is encoded by further DNA sequences in the sample. The rearrangement joins TRBV9 to TRBJ1-3; 7 nucleotides match TRBD1. The CDR3 runs to 15 residues. J lost 0 bases, V lost 3 bases, and 3 bases had no gene match. Germline CDR1 and CDR2: SGDLS and YYNGEE. CDR3 DNA sequence: TGTGCCAGCAGCGCGACAGGGAGCTCTGGAAACACCATATATTTT. Amino acids: CASSATGSSGNTIYF.

This clone occurred a few times. The chain carries TRBV12-3 or TRBV12-4 and TRBJ1-1; D gene unclear. The CDR3 extends over 13 amino acids. Trimming stripped 6 bases from V and 1 base from J, with 9 bases between. The CDR3 is CASRPEENTEAFF. CDR3 nucleotide sequence: TGTGCCAGCAGGCCGGAGGAGAACACTGAAGCTTTCTTT.

This chain uses TRBV11-3 with TRBJ2-3; D not certain. V was cut by 1 base and J by 0 bases, with 11 bases left in between. Germline loops: CDR1 SGHNT, CDR2 YENEEA. CDR3 length: 16 residues. The CDR3 nucleotides read TGTGCCAGCAGCTTAGGTATCTTCCGTAGCACAGATACGCAGTATTTT. Its protein product is CASSLGIFRSTDTQYF.

The table lists this clone with a count of one. The V and J genes are TRBV7-9 and TRBJ2-6; 7 bases are a match to TRBD1. The CDR3 totals 16 residues. With 2 bases clipped from V and 0 bases from J, the junction kept 1 base outside the gene matches. From germline, CDR1 is SEHNR and CDR2 FQNEAQ (reference sequence). The chain's CDR3 is CASSLWDSSGANVLTF. CDR3 DNA sequence: TGTGCCAGCAGCTTATGGGACAGCTCTGGGGCCAACGTCCTGACTTTC.

The chain uses TRBV4-1 and TRBJ1-2; a possible D gene is TRBD1 (6 bases). The CDR3 sequence is 15 residues long. The V gene's germline CDR1 is MGHRA and CDR2 YSYEKL. The V end was cut by 4 bases, the J end by 3 bases, with 15 bases between. CDR3 region: CASSRSTGSDYGYTF. CDR3 in DNA: TGCGCCAGCAGCCGGTCTACAGGGTCGGACTATGGCTACACCTTC.

The sample holds a few counts of this clone. The chain couples TRBV4-1 to TRBJ1-6; D call uncertain. The germline V gene has CDR1 MGHRA and CDR2 YSYEKL. The CDR3 loop spans 15 amino acids. The V and J ends lost 4 bases and 5 bases respectively, with 12 bases between them. CDR3 loop: CASSPLPQDNSPLHF. The CDR3 nucleotides read TGCGCCAGCAGCCCCCTCCCGCAGGATAATTCACCCCTCCACTTT.

This chain joins TRBV5-5 and TRBJ2-2, with D possibly TRBD2 on 5 matching bases. V dropped 1 base and J dropped 1 base, with 5 bases sitting between them. CDR1 SGHKS and CDR2 YYEKEE come from the germline V gene (reference sequence). This CDR3 is built from 14 residues. The CDR3 reads CASSLTRNTGELFF. CDR3 sequence (DNA): TGTGCCAGCAGCTTGACTAGGAACACCGGGGAGCTGTTTTTT.

The rearrangement joins TRBV9 to TRBJ2-7; 8 bases fit TRBD2. The CDR3 length is 16 residues. The junction had 8 bases not matched to a gene; V was cut back by 0 bases and J by 3 bases. Germline-derived CDR1 and CDR2 are SGDLS and YYNGEE. CDR3 residues: CASSVGAGGHFYEQYF. CDR3 nucleotides: TGTGCCAGCAGCGTAGGGGCGGGGGGACATTTCTACGAGCAGTACTTC. Supplemented by reference TRBV9 and TRBJ2-7, the full variable domain reads DSGVTQTPKHLITATGQRVTLRCSPRSGDLSVYWYQQSLDQGLQFLIQYYNGEERAKGNILERFSAQQFPDLHSELNLSSLELGDSALYFCASSVGAGGHFYEQYFGPGTRLTVT.

This clone has only one observation. V usage is TRBV6-2 or TRBV6-3 and J usage is TRBJ2-7; 8 positions agree with TRBD2. Germline CDR1 reads MNHEY; CDR2 reads SVGEGT. This CDR3 has 17 residues. J was trimmed by 3 bases and V by 0 bases; bases with no gene match: 10. The CDR3 region is CASSYSRSSGPVYEQYF. The DNA of the CDR3 is TGTGCCAGCAGTTACTCGAGGTCTAGCGGGCCTGTCTACGAGCAGTACTTC.

This chain joins TRBV6-2 or TRBV6-3 and TRBJ1-2; TRBD1 agrees at 7 bases. The ends lost 0 bases at V and 8 bases at J; junction bases unmatched: 12. There are 16 residues in the CDR3. CDR1 is MNHEY, CDR2 SVGEGT, per germline. The CDR3, as DNA: TGTGCCAGCAGTTACTCGTCGGGACAGACAAAAAGGGGCTACACCTTC. As protein: CASSYSSGQTKRGYTF.

The chain employs TRBV7-2 and TRBJ2-5, with 9 bases matching TRBD1. Germline V gene data show CDR1 as SGHTA and CDR2 as FQGNSA. The CDR3 totals 13 residues. J gave up 7 bases and V 6 bases, and 6 bases lay outside the gene matches. CDR3 in amino acids: CASSRDRGRTQYF. CDR3 sequence (DNA): TGTGCCAGCAGTCGCGACAGGGGGAGGACCCAGTACTTC.